The 10 T cell receptor beta chains reported below all come from one sample, sequenced in a study of T cell responses to AZD1222 COVID-19 vaccine. Using immunoSEQ multiplex PCR, the repertoire was profiled, and TCRdb retains in-frame clones only, with some absent. The sample carries 100,000 to 150,000 clones, about 90% recorded once. The specimen was peripheral blood, collected on day 0 of AZD1222 vaccination. The receptors were gathered from an adult in good health.

In its sample, this clone was seen once. The chain combines TRBV5-1 with TRBJ2-5; D unresolved. Germline V lookup: CDR1 SGHRS, CDR2 YFSETQ. Deletions cut 0 bases from V and 4 bases from J, with 16 bases between. The CDR3 loop spans 16 amino acids. The CDR3 spells CASSLVPGTRGETQYF. The CDR3 region has the DNA TGCGCCAGCAGCTTGGTTCCGGGTACGAGAGGAGAGACCCAGTACTTC. Full variable domain (remainder filled in from reference TRBV5-1 and TRBJ2-5): KAGVTQTPRYLIKTRGQQVTLSCSPISGHRSVSWYQQTPGQGLQFLFEYFSETQRNKGNFPGRFSGRQFSNSRSEMNVSTLELGDSALYLCASSLVPGTRGETQYFGPGTRLLVL.

CDR3 region: CSATKVGGYTF. In DNA, the CDR3 is TGCAGTGCTACCAAAGTCGGCGGCTACACCTTC. V is TRBV20-1 and J is TRBJ1-2; D gene unclear. This CDR3 comprises 11 residues. In germline, CDR1 is DFQATT, CDR2 SNEGSKA (reference sequence). The V end was cut by 4 bases, the J end by 8 bases, with 11 bases between.

The chain recombines TRBV18 with TRBJ1-4; 7 bases match TRBD1. From germline, CDR1 is KGHSH and CDR2 LQKENI. Trimming took 3 bases from V and 0 from J; bases not matched to a gene: 4. The CDR3 spans 16 residues. The CDR3 coding sequence is TGTGCCAGCTCACCGGACAGGCCTGCAACTAATGAAAAACTGTTTTTT. Translated: CASSPDRPATNEKLFF. Using reference TRBV18 and TRBJ1-4 for the parts outside the CDR3, the full variable domain is NAGVMQNPRHLVRRRGQEARLRCSPMKGHSHVYWYRQLPEEGLKFMVYLQKENIIDESGMPKERFSAEFPKEGPSILRIQQVVRGDSAAYFCASSPDRPATNEKLFFGSGTQLSVL.

This clone was seen only once. The J gene is TRBJ2-1, the V gene TRBV24-1; 7 nucleotides line up with TRBD2. The CDR3 spans 14 residues. CDR1 is KGHDR, CDR2 SFDVKD, per germline. With V trimmed by 3 bases and J by 5 bases, 3 bases remained unmatched. CDR3 DNA sequence: TGTGCCACCAGTGATGGGGGGAGGGACAATGAGCAGTTCTTC. Encoded protein: CATSDGGRDNEQFF.

This clone was seen once. The genes are TRBV6-5 and TRBJ1-1, with unresolved D. CDR1 and CDR2 (germline): MNHEY, SVGAGI. Trimming removed 6 bases at V and 4 bases at J, with 9 bases between. The CDR3 extends over 12 amino acids. The CDR3 DNA follows: TGTGCCAGCAGCCTGGAGCGCACTGAAGCTTTCTTT. It specifies CASSLERTEAFF.

This rearrangement joins TRBV7-6 to TRBJ1-5, with D perhaps TRBD1 (5 bases). CDR1 is SGHVS and CDR2 is FNYEAQ in the germline V gene. V lost 1 base and J 7 bases, leaving 29 bases between the germline ends. The CDR3 loop spans 20 amino acids. The CDR3 region is CASSLGSSYWGKTGIQPQHF. The CDR3 bases are TGTGCCAGCAGCTTAGGATCCTCTTACTGGGGCAAAACGGGAATCCAGCCCCAGCATTTT.

CDR3 nucleotides: TGTGCCACCAGCAGGGGGACAGGGGGCAATCAGCCCCAGCATTTT. This codes for CATSRGTGGNQPQHF. The chain carries TRBV15 and TRBJ1-5, with 10 bases fitting TRBD1. Trimming took 3 bases from V and 2 from J; bases not matched to a gene: 1. The CDR3 runs to 15 residues. Germline V lookup: CDR1 LNHNV, CDR2 YYDKDF (reference sequence).

The genes are TRBV4-2 and TRBJ2-7, with D tentatively TRBD1 (5 bases). This CDR3 spans 14 amino acids. Germline-derived CDR1 and CDR2 are LGHNA and YNFKEQ. V lost 0 bases and J lost 0, with 6 bases in between. This CDR3 is CASSQEQVSYEQYF. The CDR3 DNA reads as TGTGCCAGCAGCCAAGAACAGGTCTCCTACGAGCAGTACTTC.

V is TRBV3-1 (or the pseudogene TRBV3-2) and J is TRBJ1-5; 7 bases agree with TRBD1. V lost 4 bases to trimming and J lost 6 bases; unmatched junction nucleotides: 6. The CDR3 consists of 14 residues. Germline values: CDR1 LGHDT, CDR2 YNNKEL (reference sequence). The CDR3 DNA reads as TGTGCCAGCAGCCTGGGACAGCAGAGTCAGCCCCAGCATTTT. This codes for CASSLGQQSQPQHF.

This chain links TRBV28 with TRBJ1-5; D remains ambiguous. This CDR3 contains 12 residues. Germline assignment: CDR1 MDHEN and CDR2 SYDVKM. Trimming cost V 6 bases and J 4 bases, with 7 bases left between them. The CDR3 here is CASSQGNQPQHF. The CDR3 region has the DNA TGTGCCAGCAGCCAAGGAAATCAGCCCCAGCATTTT. The full variable domain, with the rest looked up from reference TRBV28 and TRBJ1-5, is DVKVTQSSRYLVKRTGEKVFLECVQDMDHENMFWYRQDPGLGLRLIYFSYDVKMKEKGDIPEGYSVSREKKERFSLILESASTNQTSMYLCASSQGNQPQHFGDGTRLSIL.